This is a list of T cell receptor beta chains from one sample in a study of regulatory T cells in long-lasting Graves disease. Each CDR3 protein is one row after TCRdb ran MiXCR on the multiplex PCR reads. The top ten clones hold 8% to 10% of a sample with hundreds of thousands of distinct CDR3 sequences, around 11% of them seen once. Another study also made use of these data, one on T cells in Graves' hyperthyroidism and ophthalmopathy.

The material sequenced was peripheral blood mononuclear cells (PBMCs), taken at new diagnosis, from a patient treated with antithyroid drugs. The receptors were gathered from a woman younger than 45 with Graves disease. The CDR3 runs from the conserved cysteine through the conserved F or W. Size is stated for part of the rows, as once, few or many counts, or as a class when the clone is expanded.

cdr3_length	v_call	j_call	clone_size	cdr3_aa
14	TRBV6-5	TRBJ2-7	.	CASSYRTEFYEQYF
13	TRBV20-1	TRBJ1-1	few	CSASGTLPTEAFF
17	TRBV24-1	TRBJ2-2	many	CATSDHHRGGDTGELFF
14	TRBV10-3	TRBJ2-2	.	CAIGLFASTGELFF
18	TRBV3-1	TRBJ2-1	many	CASSPHNFAESSYNEQFF
16	TRBV10-2	TRBJ2-3	few	CASSGRGGQGTDTQYF
13	TRBV20-1	TRBJ2-1	few	CSARLATRAQQFF
15	TRBV28	TRBJ2-7	.	CASSSGQGGQGEQYF
12	TRBV2	TRBJ1-6	many	CASSAQPAPLHF
13	TRBV6-1	TRBJ2-1	many	CASRISGGNEQFF
15	TRBV27	TRBJ2-5	few	CASSYLGQDQETQYF
16	TRBV18	TRBJ1-1	many	CASSLQGLSSGAEAFF
15	TRBV20-1	TRBJ1-6	few	CSAPPQGRGVSPLHF
16	TRBV7-2	TRBJ2-1	many	CASSPPGIAGNNEQFF
15	TRBV11-3	TRBJ1-5	many	CASQRTGGLRQPQHF
14	TRBV20-1	TRBJ2-3	many	CSASPGTSTSTQYF